The present entry profiles one T cell receptor (beta chain) with its context. The antigen is undetermined. Generated by immunoSEQ multiplex PCR, the TCRdb table keeps only in-frame clones and is missing some. The sample records approximately 70,000 clones, around nine tenths being singletons. Germline V gene sequence: CDR1 MGHRA, CDR2 YSYEKL. J gave up 6 bases and V 2 bases, and 16 bases lay outside the gene matches. The CDR3 is made up of 19 amino acids. These data originate in a study of OX40 agonist ivuxolimab in advanced cancers. Looking at the study overall: Patients were approximately 80% male with ages roughly 20 to 80, mean 60.

Study-wide findings and caveats: Some nonresponders additionally presented with little normalized T-cell clonal expansion.

Sequencing was performed on CD4+ or CD8+ T cells sorted from blood, taken in a trial of the OX40 agonist ivuxolimab. The chain has TRBV4-1 and TRBJ2-1, with 10 bases fitting TRBD2. The receptor was isolated from an adult with an advanced solid tumor such as melanoma, head and neck, liver or kidney cancer. CDR3 sequence: CASSQTETSGYLPRNEQFF. The DNA for the CDR3 is TGCGCCAGCAGCCAAACTGAGACTAGCGGGTACCTACCACGCAATGAGCAGTTCTTC.